This entry describes one T cell receptor beta chain. Its antigen remains undetermined. There are no base qualities to consult, and no much larger clone falls within one base. The sample was run on an Illumina NovaSeq 6000. cDNA libraries for TCRalpha and TCRbeta were prepared by 5'RACE using constant-segment primers, with sample barcodes and unique molecular identifiers added. Trizol reagent was used to extract RNA from every sample. Libraries were amplified in two PCR steps, with a second sample barcode and Illumina TruSeq adapters added in the second step. Sequencing of libraries was performed on an Illumina NovaSeq with 2 x 150 bp paired-end reads. On the study's bioinformatics: The reads were demultiplexed and collapsed into UMI-guided consensus sequences using migec v1.2.7. Using mixcr v2.1.11, the UMI consensuses were aligned to TRA and TRB V and J templates and assembled into clonotypes. Clonotypes were classified as expanded or contracted when called significant by both edgeR and NoisET, with noise models trained on biological replicates. For edgeR calls, a false discovery rate-adjusted p below 0.01 and a log2 fold-change threshold of 1 were applied. As an exploratory analysis of dynamics, max-normalized trajectories of the 1000 most abundant clonotypes were examined with PCA combined with hierarchical clustering. The CD4 or CD8 phenotype of responding clones was assigned using the separately sequenced CD4+ and CD8+ repertoires. TCRdb's own reprocessing of the public reads used fastp at Q25 and MiXCR and kept productive beta chains. Entries that share a CDR3 protein sequence are merged under the most common genes and DNA. Clone size and V and J calls follow TCRdb, not the original study. For this sample the table gives about 350,000 distinct CDR3 sequences, of which roughly 13% were detected only once. In total, the top ten clones hold approximately 22% of the sample.

PBMCs were isolated by Ficoll-Paque density gradient centrifugation. The CDR3 runs 12 amino acids, cysteine and phenylalanine included. This entry keeps only the CDR3 DNA: 36 bases, framed from base 1. The V end loses 1 base and the J end loses 5 bases, and a stretch of 6 bases separates them. Reading the germline V gene (reference sequence) gives CDR1 SGHNT and CDR2 YYREEE. The data are from a study of T-cell memory formation after mild COVID-19 (dated by TCRdb to the early 2020s). For context, the study as a whole: TCR sequence clusters from the two donors were found to be largely donor specific. In a couple of donors, T-cell clones that expanded and contracted after mild COVID-19 were tracked by sequencing TCRalpha and TCRbeta repertoires over time. The cohort comprised two young, previously healthy adult volunteers, one female and one male.

Study-wide findings and limitations: The study included only a couple of mild cases, and larger cohorts that include severe cases with pre-infection samples were judged to be necessary. Contracting CD4+ clones were found mainly in CM and EM memory subsets, while CD8+ clones were enriched in EMRA. SARS-CoV-2 specificity of the second-wave clones peaking on day 37 was not confirmed. Some responding clones were detected in pre-infection memory, suggesting pre-existing cross-reactive memory T cells joined the SARS-CoV-2 response. From day 15 to 85, contracting clones showed balanced CD4/CD8 phenotypes, whereas a second wave of clones that expanded from day 15 to 37 leaned towards CD4+.

In this chain, TRBV5-4 is recombined with TRBJ2-5; D gene: possibly TRBD2, on 5 matching bases. Sequencing was performed on PBMCs or a T cell subset sorted from them (not recorded which). This receptor was identified in a man younger than 35 who had mild COVID-19 (a few samples of this study predate the infection). The sample titles of this study are shuffled in the database, so cell type and time point are left out; the donor was told from shared clones. The bases are TGTGCCAGCAGCTTGAAGCGGGAGACCCAGTACTTC. This translates into CASSLKRETQYF.